These 11 T cell receptor beta chains originate from one sample sequenced in a study of cytomegalovirus exposure and HLA in healthy donors. The PCR was carried out with 60 Vbeta primers and 13 Jbeta primers. Measured with immunoSEQ multiplex PCR; TCRdb has only the in-frame clones, and not every one. The table includes about 200,000 clones, about 79% detected once. What was sequenced was PBMCs. The receptors come from a male donor in good health and CMV-seronegative.

The chain joins TRBV5-4 to TRBJ2-1; D call uncertain. V shed 0 bases and J shed 8 bases, with 6 bases lying between them. This CDR3 is built from 12 residues. The V gene's germline CDR1 is SGHNT and CDR2 YYREEE (reference sequence). The CDR3 loop reads CASSLVDHEQFF. DNA of the CDR3: TGTGCCAGCAGCTTGGTAGATCATGAGCAGTTCTTC.

J is TRBJ1-2 and V is TRBV20-1, with D perhaps matching TRBD1 (5 bases). CDR1 and CDR2 (germline): DFQATT, SNEGSKA (reference sequence). Between the trimmed V and J ends, which lost 6 bases and 8 bases, there was a span of 13 bases. CDR3 length: 11 residues. Here the CDR3 reads CSATRRDGYTF. CDR3 in DNA: TGCAGTGCCACGAGGAGGGACGGCTACACCTTC.

V is TRBV27 and J is TRBJ2-3, with TRBD1 as a possible D gene (6 bases). V lost 5 bases to trimming and J lost 6 bases, with 18 bases between them. Per the germline V gene, CDR1 is MNHEY and CDR2 is SMNVEV (reference sequence). This CDR3 has 15 amino acids. CDR3 DNA sequence: TGTGCCAGCAGTCTCACAGGGACCCTGGGGGATACGCAGTATTTT. Translation gives CASSLTGTLGDTQYF.

The V gene is TRBV5-7, the J gene TRBJ2-2; a weak D match, TRBD1 (5 bases). TRBV5-7 has ORF status, its function being uncertain. V was pared by 0 bases and J by 5 bases, with 11 bases between. The CDR3 extends over 15 amino acids. CDR3 residues: CASSLGGAGTGELFF. The CDR3 nucleotides read TGTGCCAGCAGCTTGGGGGGCGCAGGAACCGGGGAGCTGTTTTTT.

The chain is built from TRBV2 and TRBJ1-2, with a weak D call TRBD1 (5 bases). Germline lookup yields CDR1 SNHLY and CDR2 FYNNEI. The V and J ends lost 7 bases and 3 bases respectively, with 6 bases between them. This CDR3 contains 11 residues. The chain's CDR3 is CASKGDYGYTF. The CDR3 bases are TGTGCCAGCAAAGGGGACTATGGCTACACCTTC.

The chain employs TRBV11-2 and TRBJ1-4; 9 nucleotides match TRBD1. Germline V gene sequence: CDR1 SGHAT, CDR2 FQNNGV. CDR3 length: 17 residues. V shed 5 bases, J shed 2 bases, and the junction held 9 bases outside the gene matches. Here the CDR3 DNA reads TGTGCCAGCAGCGTACCGGGACAGGGTACGACTAATGAAAAACTGTTTTTT. It encodes CASSVPGQGTTNEKLFF.

This chain joins TRBV7-9 and TRBJ2-7; D is possibly TRBD1 (7 bases). Germline values: CDR1 SEHNR, CDR2 FQNEAQ (reference sequence). The CDR3 extends over 16 amino acids. V lost 5 bases to trimming and J lost 2 bases, with 19 bases between them. This CDR3 reads CASSPRRQGLTYEQYF. The DNA of the CDR3 is TGTGCCAGCAGCCCCCGCAGACAGGGACTCACCTACGAGCAGTACTTC.

The chain joins TRBV19 to TRBJ1-5; a weak D match, TRBD1 (5 bases). CDR1 and CDR2 from the germline V gene are LNHDA and SQIVND (reference sequence). This CDR3 has 14 residues. V gave up 4 bases and J gave up 2 bases, with 9 bases separating them. This CDR3 reads CASSTDTRNQPQHF. CDR3 nucleotides: TGTGCCAGTAGTACGGACACTCGCAATCAGCCCCAGCATTTT.

The chain employs TRBV30 and TRBJ2-3; D gene ambiguous. The CDR3 is made up of 14 amino acids. Per germline, CDR1 GTSNPN and CDR2 SVGIG (reference sequence). V lost 6 bases to trimming and J lost 5 bases, with 18 bases between them. Written as DNA, the CDR3 is TGTGCCTGCCTCCGACGAGACTCCAGAGATACGCAGTATTTT. This sequence encodes CACLRRDSRDTQYF.

The V gene is TRBV9, the J gene TRBJ2-3; a weak D match, TRBD2 (7 bases). Trimming cost V 7 bases and J 4 bases, with 16 bases left between them. The V gene's germline CDR1 is SGDLS and CDR2 YYNGEE. The CDR3 spans 14 residues. CDR3 in DNA: TGTGCCAGCGTCCGGGGGGCTTTGGCAGATACGCAGTATTTT. Residues: CASVRGALADTQYF. Filled out from reference TRBV9 and TRBJ2-3, the complete variable domain reads DSGVTQTPKHLITATGQRVTLRCSPRSGDLSVYWYQQSLDQGLQFLIQYYNGEERAKGNILERFSAQQFPDLHSELNLSSLELGDSALYFCASVRGALADTQYFGPGTRLTVL.

The chain is built from TRBV7-6 and TRBJ2-3, with D maybe TRBD2 (5 bases). The CDR3 is 19 amino acids. With 3 bases removed from V and 2 bases from J, the gap between germline ends came to 24 bases. Germline lookup yields CDR1 SGHVS and CDR2 FNYEAQ. The CDR3 DNA reads TGTGCCAGCAGCTTTGTGGCACATTTAAGCGGCATGTTCACAGATACGCAGTATTTT. This gives the protein CASSFVAHLSGMFTDTQYF. The whole variable domain, filled in from reference TRBV7-6 and TRBJ2-3, reads GAGVSQSPRYKVTKRGQDVALRCDPISGHVSLYWYRQALGQGPEFLTYFNYEAQQDKSGLPNDRFSAERPEGSISTLTIQRTEQRDSAMYRCASSFVAHLSGMFTDTQYFGPGTRLTVL.